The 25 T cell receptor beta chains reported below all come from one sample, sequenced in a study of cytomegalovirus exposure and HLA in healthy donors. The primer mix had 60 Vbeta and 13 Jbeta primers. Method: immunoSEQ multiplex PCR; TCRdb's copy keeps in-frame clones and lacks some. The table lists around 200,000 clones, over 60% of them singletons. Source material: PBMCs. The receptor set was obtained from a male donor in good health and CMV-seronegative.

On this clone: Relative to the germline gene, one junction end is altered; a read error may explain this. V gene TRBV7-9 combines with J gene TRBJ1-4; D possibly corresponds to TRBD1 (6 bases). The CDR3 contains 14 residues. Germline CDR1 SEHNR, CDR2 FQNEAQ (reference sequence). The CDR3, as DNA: TGTTCCAGCAGCCCCCCGGGACAAATTGAAAAACTGTTTTTT. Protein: CSSSPPGQIEKLFF.

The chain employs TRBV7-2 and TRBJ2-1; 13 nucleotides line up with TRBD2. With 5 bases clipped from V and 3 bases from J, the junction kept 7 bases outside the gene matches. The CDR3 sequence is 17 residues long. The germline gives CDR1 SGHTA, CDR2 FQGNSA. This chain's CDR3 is CASSPRLAGGYYNEQFF. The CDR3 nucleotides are TGTGCCAGCAGCCCGAGACTAGCGGGGGGCTACTACAATGAGCAGTTCTTC. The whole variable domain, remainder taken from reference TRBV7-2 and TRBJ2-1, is GAGVSQSPSNKVTEKGKDVELRCDPISGHTALYWYRQSLGQGLEFLIYFQGNSAPDKSGLPSDRFSAERTGGSVSTLTIQRTQQEDSAVYLCASSPRLAGGYYNEQFFGPGTRLTVL.

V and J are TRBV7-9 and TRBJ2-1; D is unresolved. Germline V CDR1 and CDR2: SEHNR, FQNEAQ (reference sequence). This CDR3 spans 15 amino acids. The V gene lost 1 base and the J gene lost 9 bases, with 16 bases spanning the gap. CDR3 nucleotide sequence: TGTGCCAGCAGCTTAGTAGCTGGCCTGGTGGGTGAGCAGTTCTTC. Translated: CASSLVAGLVGEQFF.

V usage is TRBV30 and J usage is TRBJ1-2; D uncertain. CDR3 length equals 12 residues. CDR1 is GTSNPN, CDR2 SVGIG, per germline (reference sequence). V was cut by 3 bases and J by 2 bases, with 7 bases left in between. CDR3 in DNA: TGTGCCTGGAGGTCAGGCAACTATGGCTACACCTTC. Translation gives CAWRSGNYGYTF.

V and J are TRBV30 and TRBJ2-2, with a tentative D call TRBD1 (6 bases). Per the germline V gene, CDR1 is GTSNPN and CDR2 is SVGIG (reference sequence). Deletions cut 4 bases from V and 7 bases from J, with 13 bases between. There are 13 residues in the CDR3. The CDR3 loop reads CAWKPTGIGELFF. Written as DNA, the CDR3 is TGTGCCTGGAAACCAACAGGGATCGGGGAGCTGTTTTTT.

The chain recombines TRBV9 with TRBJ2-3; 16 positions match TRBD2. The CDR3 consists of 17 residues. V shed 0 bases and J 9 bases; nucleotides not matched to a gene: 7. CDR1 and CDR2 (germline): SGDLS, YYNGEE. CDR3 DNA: TGTGCCAGCAGCGTAGAGGGGACTAGCGGGGGGGCTCGGACGCAGTATTTT. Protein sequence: CASSVEGTSGGARTQYF.

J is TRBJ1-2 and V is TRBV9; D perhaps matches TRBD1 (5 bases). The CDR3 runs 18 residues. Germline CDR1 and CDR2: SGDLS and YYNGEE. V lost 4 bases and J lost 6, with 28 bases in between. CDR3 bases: TGTGCCAGCAGCTTACCCTTCCGTGGAGGGGATCAGACGGATGGCTACACCTTC. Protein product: CASSLPFRGGDQTDGYTF.

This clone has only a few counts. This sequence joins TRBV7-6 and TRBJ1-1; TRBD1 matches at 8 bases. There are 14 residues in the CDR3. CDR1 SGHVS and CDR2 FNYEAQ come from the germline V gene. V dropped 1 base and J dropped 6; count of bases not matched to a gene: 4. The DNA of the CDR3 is TGTGCCAGCAGCTTAGAGGACAGGGTTCCTGAAGCTTTCTTT. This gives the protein CASSLEDRVPEAFF.

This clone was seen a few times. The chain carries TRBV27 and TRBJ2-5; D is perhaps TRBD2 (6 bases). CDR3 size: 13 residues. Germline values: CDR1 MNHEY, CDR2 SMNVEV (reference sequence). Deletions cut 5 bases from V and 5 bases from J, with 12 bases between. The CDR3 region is CASSPPGGETQYF. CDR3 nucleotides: TGTGCCAGCAGTCCGCCTGGGGGGGAGACCCAGTACTTC.

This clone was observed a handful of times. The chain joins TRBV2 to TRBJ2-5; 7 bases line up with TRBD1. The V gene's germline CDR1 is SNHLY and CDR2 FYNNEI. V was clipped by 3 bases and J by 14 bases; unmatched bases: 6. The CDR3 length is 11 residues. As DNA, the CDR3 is TGTGCCAGCAGTGACAGGGGACAGAGATACTTC. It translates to CASSDRGQRYF.

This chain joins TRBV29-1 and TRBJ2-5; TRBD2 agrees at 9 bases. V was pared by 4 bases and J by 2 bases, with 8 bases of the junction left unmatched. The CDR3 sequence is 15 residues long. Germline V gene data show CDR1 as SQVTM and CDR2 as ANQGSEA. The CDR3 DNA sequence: TGCAGCGTTGCCCTCGGGACTAGCTTTCAAGAGACCCAGTACTTC. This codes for CSVALGTSFQETQYF.

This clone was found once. The CDR3 spells CASSSQTRETQYF. CDR3 bases: TGCGCCAGCAGCTCCCAGACACGAGAGACCCAGTACTTC. The chain carries TRBV5-1 and TRBJ2-5; no reliable D call. V was cut by 3 bases and J by 4 bases, with 10 bases left in between. The CDR3 is made up of 13 amino acids. Germline values: CDR1 SGHRS, CDR2 YFSETQ.

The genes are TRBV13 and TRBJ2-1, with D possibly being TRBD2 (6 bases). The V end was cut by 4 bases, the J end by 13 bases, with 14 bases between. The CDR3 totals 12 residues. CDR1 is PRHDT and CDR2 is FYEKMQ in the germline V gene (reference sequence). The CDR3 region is CASSSPRREQFF. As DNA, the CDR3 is TGTGCCAGCAGCTCTCCAAGGCGGGAACAGTTCTTC.

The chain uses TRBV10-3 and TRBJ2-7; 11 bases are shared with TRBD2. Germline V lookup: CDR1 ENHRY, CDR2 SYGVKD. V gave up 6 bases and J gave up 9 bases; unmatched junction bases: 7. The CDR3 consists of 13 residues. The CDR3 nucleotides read TGTGCCATCAGGAAACTAGCGGGAGTGCGGCAGTACTTC. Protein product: CAIRKLAGVRQYF.

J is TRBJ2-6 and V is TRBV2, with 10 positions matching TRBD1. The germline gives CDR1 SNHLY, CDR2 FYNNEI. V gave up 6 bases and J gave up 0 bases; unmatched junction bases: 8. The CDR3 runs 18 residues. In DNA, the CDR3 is TGTGCCAGCAGGCCACCGGGACAGGGGAGCTCTGGGGCCAACGTCCTGACTTTC. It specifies CASRPPGQGSSGANVLTF.

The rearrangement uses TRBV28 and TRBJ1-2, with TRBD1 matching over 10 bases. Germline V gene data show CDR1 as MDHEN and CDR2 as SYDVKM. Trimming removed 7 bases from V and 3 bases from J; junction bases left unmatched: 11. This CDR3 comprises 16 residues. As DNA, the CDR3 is TGTGCCAGCATCCCTGGACAGGGGGGCATGGACTATGGCTACACCTTC. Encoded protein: CASIPGQGGMDYGYTF.

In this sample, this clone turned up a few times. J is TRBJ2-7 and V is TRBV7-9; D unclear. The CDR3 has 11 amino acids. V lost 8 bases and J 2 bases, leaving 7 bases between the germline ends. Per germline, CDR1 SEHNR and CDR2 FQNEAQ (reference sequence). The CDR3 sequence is CASGSAYEQYF. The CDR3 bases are TGTGCCAGCGGCTCGGCCTACGAGCAGTACTTC.

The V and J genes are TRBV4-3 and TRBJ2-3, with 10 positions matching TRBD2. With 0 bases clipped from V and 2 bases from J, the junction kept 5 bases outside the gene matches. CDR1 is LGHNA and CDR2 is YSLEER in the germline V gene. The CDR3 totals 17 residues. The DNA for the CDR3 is TGCGCCAGCAGCCAAGATGCCGGGACTAGCGACACAGATACGCAGTATTTT. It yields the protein CASSQDAGTSDTDTQYF.

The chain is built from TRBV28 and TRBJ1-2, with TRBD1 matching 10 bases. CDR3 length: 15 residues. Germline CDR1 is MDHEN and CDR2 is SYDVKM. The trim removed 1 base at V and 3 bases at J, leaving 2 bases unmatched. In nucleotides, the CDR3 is TGTGCCAGCAGTTTATTGACAGGGGGCGACTATGGCTACACCTTC. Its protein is CASSLLTGGDYGYTF.

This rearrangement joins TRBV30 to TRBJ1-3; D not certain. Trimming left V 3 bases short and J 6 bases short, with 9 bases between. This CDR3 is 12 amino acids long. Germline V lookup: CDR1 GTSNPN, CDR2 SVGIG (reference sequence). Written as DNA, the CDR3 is TGTGCCTGGAGCGCTAATACAAACACCATATATTTT. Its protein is CAWSANTNTIYF.

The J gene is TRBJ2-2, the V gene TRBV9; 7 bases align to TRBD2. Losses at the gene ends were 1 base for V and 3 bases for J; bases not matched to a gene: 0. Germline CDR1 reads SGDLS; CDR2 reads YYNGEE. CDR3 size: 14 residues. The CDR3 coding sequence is TGTGCCAGCAGCGTACTAGCGGACACCGGGGAGCTGTTTTTT. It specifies CASSVLADTGELFF.

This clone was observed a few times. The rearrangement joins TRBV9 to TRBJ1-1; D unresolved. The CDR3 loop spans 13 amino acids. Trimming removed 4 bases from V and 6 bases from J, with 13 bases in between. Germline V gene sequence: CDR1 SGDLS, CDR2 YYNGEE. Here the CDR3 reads CASSLDLGAEAFF. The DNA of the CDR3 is TGTGCCAGCAGCCTTGACCTGGGAGCTGAAGCTTTCTTT. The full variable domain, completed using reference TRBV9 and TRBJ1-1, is DSGVTQTPKHLITATGQRVTLRCSPRSGDLSVYWYQQSLDQGLQFLIQYYNGEERAKGNILERFSAQQFPDLHSELNLSSLELGDSALYFCASSLDLGAEAFFGQGTRLTVV.

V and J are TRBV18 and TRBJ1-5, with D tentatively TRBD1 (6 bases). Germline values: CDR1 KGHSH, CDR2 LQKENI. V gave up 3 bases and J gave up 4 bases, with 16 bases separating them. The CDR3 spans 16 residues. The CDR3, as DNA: TGTGCCAGCTCACCCGATATGGCAGGGGTTAATCAGCCCCAGCATTTT. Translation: CASSPDMAGVNQPQHF.

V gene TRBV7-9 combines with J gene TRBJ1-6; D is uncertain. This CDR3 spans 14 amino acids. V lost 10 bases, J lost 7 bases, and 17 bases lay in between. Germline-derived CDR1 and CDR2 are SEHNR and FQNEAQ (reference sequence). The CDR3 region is CATEEWPKNSPLHF. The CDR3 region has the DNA TGTGCCACCGAGGAGTGGCCTAAGAATTCACCCCTCCACTTT.

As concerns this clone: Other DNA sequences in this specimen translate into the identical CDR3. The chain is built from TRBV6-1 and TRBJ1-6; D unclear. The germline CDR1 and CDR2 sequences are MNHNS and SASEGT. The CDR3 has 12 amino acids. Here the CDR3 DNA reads TGTGCTAGCTTACGGGGTAATTCACCCCTCCACTTT. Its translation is CASLRGNSPLHF.